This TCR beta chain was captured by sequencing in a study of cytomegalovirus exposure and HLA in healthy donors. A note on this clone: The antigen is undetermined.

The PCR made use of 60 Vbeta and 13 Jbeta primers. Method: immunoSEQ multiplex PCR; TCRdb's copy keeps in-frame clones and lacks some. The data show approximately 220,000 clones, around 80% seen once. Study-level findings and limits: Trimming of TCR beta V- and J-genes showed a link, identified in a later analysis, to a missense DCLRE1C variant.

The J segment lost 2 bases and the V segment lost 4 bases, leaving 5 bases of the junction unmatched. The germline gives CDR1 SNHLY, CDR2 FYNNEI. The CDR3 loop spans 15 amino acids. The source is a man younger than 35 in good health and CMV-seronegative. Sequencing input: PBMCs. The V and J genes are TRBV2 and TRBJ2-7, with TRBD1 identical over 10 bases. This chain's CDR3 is CASSADRGRPYEQYF. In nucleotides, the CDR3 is TGTGCCAGCAGTGCGGACAGGGGGAGACCCTACGAGCAGTACTTC.